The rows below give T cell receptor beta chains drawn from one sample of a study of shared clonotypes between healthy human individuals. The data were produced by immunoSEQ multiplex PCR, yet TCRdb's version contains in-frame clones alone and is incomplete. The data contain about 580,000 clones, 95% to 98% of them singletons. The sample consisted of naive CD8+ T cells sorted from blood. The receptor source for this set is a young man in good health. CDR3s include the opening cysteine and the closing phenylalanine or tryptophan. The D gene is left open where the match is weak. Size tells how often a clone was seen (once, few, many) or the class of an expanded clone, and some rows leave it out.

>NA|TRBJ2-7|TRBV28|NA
TGTGCCAGCAGTTTCCAGACCTACGAGCAGTACTTC
CASSFQTYEQYF
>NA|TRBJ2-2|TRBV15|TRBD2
TGTGCCACCAGCAGAGCCTTAGCGGGAGTTTCTGCCGGGGAGCTGTTTTTT
CATSRALAGVSAGELFF
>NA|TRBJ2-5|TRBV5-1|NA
TGCGCCAGCAGCTTGGACCAAGAGACCCAGTACTTC
CASSLDQETQYF
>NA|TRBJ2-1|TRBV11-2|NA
TGTGCCAGCAGCTTAGATCCCCAGCTAGTGTTCAATGAGCAGTTCTTC
CASSLDPQLVFNEQFF
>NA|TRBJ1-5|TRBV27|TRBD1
TGTGCCAGCGGCACCCCATCCAGGGGGGAGGGACAGCCCCAGCATTTT
CASGTPSRGEGQPQHF
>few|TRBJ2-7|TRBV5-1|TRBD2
TGCGCCAGCAGCTTCCCATTAGCGGGAGATCCCTACGAGCAGTACTTC
CASSFPLAGDPYEQYF
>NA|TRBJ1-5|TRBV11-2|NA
TGTGCCAGCAGCGGGGACAACAATCAGCCCCAGCATTTT
CASSGDNNQPQHF
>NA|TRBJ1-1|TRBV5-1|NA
TGCGCCAGCAGCCTACCGAGGGAGACTCTGAACACTGAAGCTTTCTTT
CASSLPRETLNTEAFF
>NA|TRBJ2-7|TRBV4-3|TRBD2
TGCGCCAGCAGCCCGGGACTAGCGGGAGGTCGGCCCTACGAGCAGTACTTC
CASSPGLAGGRPYEQYF
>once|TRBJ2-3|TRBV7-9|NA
TGTGCCAGCAGCCCTTTCGGCACAGATACGCAGTATTTT
CASSPFGTDTQYF
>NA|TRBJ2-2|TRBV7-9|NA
TGTGCCAGCAGCCTTACTATCTCCGGGGAGCTGTTTTTT
CASSLTISGELFF
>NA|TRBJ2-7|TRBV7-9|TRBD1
TGTGCCAGCAGGGAAAAAGGACAGGTCGGTCCCTACGAGCAGTACTTC
CASREKGQVGPYEQYF
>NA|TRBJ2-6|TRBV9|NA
TGTGCCAGCAGCAAATTGAGCTCTGGGGCCAACGTCCTGACTTTC
CASSKLSSGANVLTF